The 17 T cell receptor beta chains listed next were all sequenced from one sample in a study of cytomegalovirus exposure and HLA in healthy donors (dated by TCRdb to about 2017). The method was the immunoSEQ multiplex PCR assay. A mixture of 60 forward primers for TCR Vbeta segments and 13 reverse primers for TCR Jbeta segments was used in the multiplex PCR. TCRdb obtained this table from immuneACCESS and retained in-frame rearrangements with V and J assigned. These tables miss some clones; where compared with another copy, unresolved V genes account for less than half of the shortfall, and the remainder is unexplained. The sample profile shows about 250,000 clones; roughly two thirds of them were found once. Approximately 2.5% of the sample is in the top ten clones. The sequencing sample was made of PBMCs. The receptors shown here come from a female donor in good health and CMV-seronegative.

This clone was seen only once. The chain is built from TRBV7-3 and TRBJ2-1; the match to TRBD2 covers 10 bases. The V gene end was trimmed by 4 bases and the J gene end by 4 bases; junction bases not matched to a gene: 4. The CDR3 spans 15 residues. Germline V gene lookup returns CDR1 SGHTA and CDR2 FQGTGA. CDR3 sequence: CASSSLAGVYNEQFF. CDR3 DNA: TGTGCCAGCAGCTCGCTAGCGGGGGTATACAATGAGCAGTTCTTC.

The chain carries TRBV5-1 and TRBJ2-1; possibly TRBD2 for D (6 bases). V gave up 0 bases and J gave up 3 bases, with 10 bases separating them. Germline assignment: CDR1 SGHRS and CDR2 YFSETQ. The CDR3 has 15 amino acids. The CDR3 sequence: CASSLEGLDYNEQFF. The DNA of the CDR3 is TGCGCCAGCAGCTTGGAGGGACTTGACTACAATGAGCAGTTCTTC.

This chain joins TRBV7-3 and TRBJ2-3; a possible D gene is TRBD2 (6 bases). V lost 2 bases to trimming and J lost 3 bases, with 9 bases between them. The CDR3 has 14 amino acids. Looked up from germline, CDR1 is SGHTA and CDR2 is FQGTGA. CDR3 nucleotides: TGTGCCAGCAGCTTAGAGGCGGGAACAGATACGCAGTATTTT. This codes for CASSLEAGTDTQYF.

This clone has more than one count but fewer than ten. This rearrangement joins TRBV2 to TRBJ2-6, with D hard to call. CDR1 is SNHLY, CDR2 FYNNEI, per germline. CDR3 length: 14 amino acids. Trimming removed 10 bases at V and 0 bases at J, with 10 bases between. The CDR3 sequence is CANAVGSGANVLTF. The CDR3 DNA reads TGTGCCAACGCGGTGGGCTCTGGGGCCAACGTCCTGACTTTC.

The rearrangement joins TRBV11-2 to TRBJ2-4; TRBD2 matches 9 bases. The CDR3 covers 15 residues. V shed 6 bases, J shed 1 base, and the junction held 4 bases outside the gene matches. Per germline, CDR1 SGHAT and CDR2 FQNNGV. This CDR3 is CASRVAGVAKNIQYF. DNA of the CDR3: TGTGCCAGCAGGGTAGCGGGAGTGGCCAAAAACATTCAGTACTTC.

The chain joins TRBV2 to TRBJ2-1; tentative D call: TRBD2 (6 bases). The CDR3 covers 11 residues. From germline, CDR1 is SNHLY and CDR2 FYNNEI. V gave up 6 bases and J gave up 11 bases, with 11 bases separating them. CDR3 in DNA: TGTGCCAGCAGCCCGTGGACTAAGCAGTTCTTC. Amino acids: CASSPWTKQFF.

This clone has a handful of counts. CDR3 bases: TGTGCCAGCAGCTTATTGGACACGAGCTCTGGAAACACCATATATTTT. Protein product: CASSLLDTSSGNTIYF. The chain uses TRBV5-6 and TRBJ1-3; D is possibly TRBD1 (5 bases). The V and J ends lost 2 bases and 0 bases respectively, with 12 bases between them. Germline CDR1 reads SGHDT; CDR2 reads YYEEEE. The CDR3 runs 16 residues.

CDR3 DNA sequence: TGTGCCAGCAGTGAGGCAGGGGGAGCTTTCTTT. Its protein product is CASSEAGGAFF. This chain uses TRBV2 with TRBJ1-1; 7 bases agree with TRBD1. The trim removed 3 bases at V and 10 bases at J, leaving 2 bases unmatched. The CDR3 is made up of 11 amino acids. Germline loops: CDR1 SNHLY, CDR2 FYNNEI.

This clone appeared once. The chain joins TRBV27 to TRBJ2-7, with 10 bases that match TRBD2. Germline values: CDR1 MNHEY, CDR2 SMNVEV (reference sequence). The CDR3 consists of 15 residues. The V gene end was trimmed by 6 bases and the J gene end by 0 bases; junction bases not matched to a gene: 5. The CDR3 region has the DNA TGTGCCAGCAGGGCAGCGGGGGGGCCCTCCTACGAGCAGTACTTC. It specifies CASRAAGGPSYEQYF.

The J gene is TRBJ1-1, the V gene TRBV11-3; no clear D gene. The CDR3 runs 14 residues. V lost 1 base and J lost 0, with 6 bases in between. CDR1 is SGHNT and CDR2 is YENEEA in the germline V gene. CDR3 residues: CASSLVFMNTEAFF. CDR3 bases: TGTGCCAGCAGCTTAGTTTTTATGAACACTGAAGCTTTCTTT. The whole variable domain, remainder taken from reference TRBV11-3 and TRBJ1-1, is EAGVVQSPRYKIIEKKQPVAFWCNPISGHNTLYWYLQNLGQGPELLIRYENEEAVDDSQLPKDRFSAERLKGVDSTLKIQPAELGDSAVYLCASSLVFMNTEAFFGQGTRLTVV.

V usage is TRBV7-2 and J usage is TRBJ1-5, with D unresolved. The CDR3 is 15 residues long. V was clipped by 1 base and J by 6 bases, with 13 bases between them. Germline V gene lookup returns CDR1 SGHTA and CDR2 FQGNSA. The CDR3 DNA follows: TGTGCCAGCAGCTTAGGCGGAGGAATGGGTCAGCCCCAGCATTTT. This encodes CASSLGGGMGQPQHF.

V is TRBV9 and J is TRBJ2-3; a possible D gene is TRBD2 (6 bases). Trimming pared 0 bases from V and 10 bases from J, leaving 12 bases between. The CDR3 is 13 amino acids. Germline V gene lookup returns CDR1 SGDLS and CDR2 YYNGEE. The CDR3, as DNA: TGTGCCAGCAGCGTAGTGGCGGGGAGTCCGCAGTATTTT. Translating gives CASSVVAGSPQYF.

This clone was found once. This chain connects TRBV9 to TRBJ2-7; 8 bases agree with TRBD2. The trim removed 4 bases at V and 6 bases at J, leaving 12 bases unmatched. The germline CDR1 and CDR2 sequences are SGDLS and YYNGEE. This CDR3 has 15 amino acids. This CDR3 reads CASSPSAGGAGEQYF. Here the CDR3 DNA reads TGTGCCAGCAGCCCGTCGGCGGGGGGCGCGGGCGAGCAGTACTTC.

This sequence joins TRBV2 and TRBJ2-3; D is unresolved. This CDR3 has 13 amino acids. Germline V CDR1 and CDR2: SNHLY, FYNNEI. Between the trimmed V and J ends, which lost 3 bases and 3 bases, there was a span of 7 bases. This CDR3 is CASSDGRTDTQYF. The CDR3 DNA reads TGTGCCAGCAGTGACGGTCGTACAGATACGCAGTATTTT.

This clone was counted a single time. J is TRBJ1-2 and V is TRBV5-8, with a weak D call TRBD1 (5 bases). Trimming cost V 4 bases and J 3 bases, with 16 bases left between them. Germline V gene lookup returns CDR1 SGHTS and CDR2 YDEGEE. The CDR3 totals 15 residues. The DNA of the CDR3 is TGTGCCAGCAGCCTCGGGGGGTCGGGATACTATGGCTACACCTTC. This translates into CASSLGGSGYYGYTF.

The J gene is TRBJ2-3, the V gene TRBV5-1; D ambiguous. The CDR3 loop spans 14 amino acids. Germline V CDR1 and CDR2: SGHRS, YFSETQ. V was shortened by 2 bases and J by 5 bases, with 12 bases between the two germline ends. The CDR3 bases are TGCGCCAGCAGCTTAGCAAGCCCTAGAGATACGCAGTATTTT. Translated: CASSLASPRDTQYF.

This chain links TRBV7-8 with TRBJ2-2, with a weak D call TRBD2 (5 bases). CDR1 and CDR2 (germline): SGHVS, FQNEAQ. The CDR3 loop spans 13 amino acids. V gave up 5 bases and J gave up 7 bases, with 11 bases separating them. The CDR3 coding sequence is TGTGCCAGCAGCGCTAGCATGATCGGGGAGCTGTTTTTT. Translating gives CASSASMIGELFF.